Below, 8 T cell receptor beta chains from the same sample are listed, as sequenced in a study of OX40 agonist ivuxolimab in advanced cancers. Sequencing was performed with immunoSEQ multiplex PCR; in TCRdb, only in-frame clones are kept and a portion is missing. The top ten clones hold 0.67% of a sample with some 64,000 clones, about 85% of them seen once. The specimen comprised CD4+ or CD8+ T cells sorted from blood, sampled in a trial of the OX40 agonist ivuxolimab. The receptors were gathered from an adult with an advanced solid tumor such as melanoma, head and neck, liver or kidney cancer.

CDR3 in amino acids: CASSESARMGTQYF. The CDR3 coding sequence is TGCGCCAGCAGTGAGTCGGCGAGAATGGGGACCCAGTACTTC. The V gene is TRBV10-2, the J gene TRBJ2-5; no definite D call. V was shortened by 0 bases and J by 7 bases, with 12 bases between the two germline ends. The CDR3 extends over 14 amino acids. The germline V gene encodes CDR1 WSHSY and CDR2 SAAADI.

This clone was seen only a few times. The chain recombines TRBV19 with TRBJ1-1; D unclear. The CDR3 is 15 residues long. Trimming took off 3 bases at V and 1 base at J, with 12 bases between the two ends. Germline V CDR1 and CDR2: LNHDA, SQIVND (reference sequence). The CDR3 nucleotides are TGTGCCAGTAGTATCATACGGGGAGGGAACACTGAAGCTTTCTTT. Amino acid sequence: CASSIIRGGNTEAFF. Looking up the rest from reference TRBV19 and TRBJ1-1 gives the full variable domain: DGGITQSPKYLFRKEGQNVTLSCEQNLNHDAMYWYRQDPGQGLRLIYYSQIVNDFQKGDIAEGYSVSREKKESFPLTVTSAQKNPTAFYLCASSIIRGGNTEAFFGQGTRLTVV.

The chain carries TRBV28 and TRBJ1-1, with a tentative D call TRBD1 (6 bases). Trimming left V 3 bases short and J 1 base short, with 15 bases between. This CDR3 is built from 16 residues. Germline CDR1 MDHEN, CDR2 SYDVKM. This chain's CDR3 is CASSFAGGRGNTEAFF. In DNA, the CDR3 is TGTGCCAGCAGTTTTGCCGGGGGCAGGGGGAACACTGAAGCTTTCTTT.

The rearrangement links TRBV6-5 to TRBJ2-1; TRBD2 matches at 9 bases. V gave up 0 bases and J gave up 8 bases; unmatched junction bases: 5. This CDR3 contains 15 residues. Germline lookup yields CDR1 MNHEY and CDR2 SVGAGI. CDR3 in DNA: TGTGCCAGCAGTTACTCGTTAGCGGGAGTCTATGAGCAGTTCTTC. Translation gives CASSYSLAGVYEQFF.

The CDR3 spells CASSQTGLADRDTQYF. The DNA for the CDR3 is TGCGCCAGCAGCCAAACCGGGCTAGCGGATCGAGATACGCAGTATTTT. V and J are TRBV4-1 and TRBJ2-3, with TRBD2 matching 7 bases. The CDR3 contains 16 residues. V shed 2 bases, J shed 5 bases, and the junction held 10 bases outside the gene matches. Germline CDR1 is MGHRA and CDR2 is YSYEKL.

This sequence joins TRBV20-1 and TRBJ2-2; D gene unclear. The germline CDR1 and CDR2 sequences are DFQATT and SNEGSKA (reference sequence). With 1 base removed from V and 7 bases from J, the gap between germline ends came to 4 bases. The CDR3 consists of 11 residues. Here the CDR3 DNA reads TGCAGTGCTAGAGTAGTCGGGGAGCTGTTTTTT. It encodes CSARVVGELFF.

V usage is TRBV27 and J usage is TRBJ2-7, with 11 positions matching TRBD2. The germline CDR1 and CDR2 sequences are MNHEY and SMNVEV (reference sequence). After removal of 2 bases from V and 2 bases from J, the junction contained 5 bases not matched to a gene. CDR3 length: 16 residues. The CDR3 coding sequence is TGTGCCAGCAGTTTAACCGGGACTAGCGGCACCTACGAGCAGTACTTC. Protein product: CASSLTGTSGTYEQYF.

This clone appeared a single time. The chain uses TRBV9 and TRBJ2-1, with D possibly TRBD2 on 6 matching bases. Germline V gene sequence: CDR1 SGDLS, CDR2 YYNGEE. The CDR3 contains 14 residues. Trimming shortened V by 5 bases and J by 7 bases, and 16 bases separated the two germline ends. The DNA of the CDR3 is TGTGCCAGCAGTCAAACGGGACTCCCTAATGAGCAGTTCTTC. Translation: CASSQTGLPNEQFF.